This is a list of T cell receptor beta chains from one sample in a study of CD8+CD57+ T cells in acquired aplastic anemia. Each CDR3 protein is one row after TCRdb ran MiXCR on the reads. The table records 130,000 or so distinct CDR3 sequences, 45% to 60% of them present only once. The sequencing sample was made of sorted CD4+, CD8+, or CD8+CD57+ T cells (not recorded which) from PBMCs. The receptors were sampled from a human donor with aplastic anemia. Both conserved end residues are part of each CDR3. D genes are given only for firm matches. Not all rows give a size; the values are once, few, many and, for expanded clones, a class.

D gene,J gene,CDR3 length,V gene,clone size,CDR3 DNA,CDR3 protein
.,TRBJ1-6,14,TRBV6-1,.,TGTGCCAGCAGAACCAGGGGCAAAGATTCACCCCTCCACTTT,CASRTRGKDSPLHF
.,TRBJ1-5,15,TRBV19,.,TGTGCCAGTAGTATACTGGGGAGGAGCAATCAGCCCCAGCATTTT,CASSILGRSNQPQHF
.,TRBJ1-5,13,TRBV7-9,.,TGTGCCAGCAGCTTAAGTAGGTCTCAGCCCCAGCATTTT,CASSLSRSQPQHF
TRBD1,TRBJ1-2,12,TRBV13,.,TGTGCCAGCAGCTTAGGGGACAGGGTGTACACCTTC,CASSLGDRVYTF
TRBD1,TRBJ2-6,18,TRBV6-1,many,TGTGCCAGCAGTGCTTGGGGACAGGGGAGCTCTGGGGCCAACGTCCTGACTTTC,CASSAWGQGSSGANVLTF
.,TRBJ2-5,11,TRBV29-1,.,TGCAGCGTCGTACAGAAGGAGACCCAGTACTTC,CSVVQKETQYF
.,TRBJ1-6,18,TRBV7-8,once,TGTGCCAGCAGCCTTAGTTGGGGAAACAGGGAATTTAATTCACCCCTCCACTTT,CASSLSWGNREFNSPLHF
.,TRBJ2-5,17,TRBV20-1,.,TGCAGTGCTAGTGGGGTCAGCGGGTGGGGTTCGGAAGAGACCCAGTACTTC,CSASGVSGWGSEETQYF
.,TRBJ2-7,15,TRBV20-1,many,TGCAGTGCTAGACCCTACAGGGAGAGTACGTCCGAGCAGTACTTC,CSARPYRESTSEQYF
.,TRBJ1-6,14,TRBV7-8,few,TGTGCCAGCAGACTGAGGGGCCCTAGTTCACCCCTCCACTTT,CASRLRGPSSPLHF
TRBD1,TRBJ2-7,16,TRBV25-1,.,TGTGCCAGCAGTGAATTAGGGGGACAGGGTTTCCACGAGCAGTACTTC,CASSELGGQGFHEQYF
.,TRBJ2-7,14,TRBV7-6,.,TGTGCCAGCAGCCCCCAGGGGGGTGGGGTCGAGCAGTACTTC,CASSPQGGGVEQYF
.,TRBJ1-1,14,TRBV29-1,.,TGCAGCGTTGATGGGAGTTTTAGTGACACTGAAGCTTTCTTT,CSVDGSFSDTEAFF
TRBD1,TRBJ2-2,15,TRBV2,many,TGTGCCAGCAGTGATCGCAGGGGGTCTACCGGGGAGCTGTTTTTT,CASSDRRGSTGELFF
.,TRBJ2-3,15,TRBV20-1,.,TGCAGTGCCAGCGCGATGGGGCGGGCAGGAGATACGCAGTATTTT,CSASAMGRAGDTQYF
.,TRBJ1-1,12,TRBV19,.,TGTGCCAGTAGCCCGGGAAACACTGAAGCTTTCTTT,CASSPGNTEAFF
TRBD2,TRBJ2-7,18,TRBV7-3,.,TGTGCCAGCAGCCCGACCGGGGGAAGCGGGGGGCAGTCCTACGAGCAGTACTTC,CASSPTGGSGGQSYEQYF
.,TRBJ2-6,17,TRBV10-3,few,TGTGCCATCAGCCCTGGGACTTACCGCTCTGGGGCCAACGTCCTGACTTTC,CAISPGTYRSGANVLTF
.,TRBJ2-3,19,TRBV7-3,many,TGTGCCAGCAGCTTAAGGGGTAGTGGGCGAGGGAGCCGCACAGATACGCAGTATTTT,CASSLRGSGRGSRTDTQYF
.,TRBJ2-7,17,TRBV10-3,few,TGTGCCATCAGTGATTCTCTCCTAGGTTCGGGGCCCTCCGAGCAGTACTTC,CAISDSLLGSGPSEQYF
.,TRBJ2-7,13,TRBV7-9,many,TGTGCCAGCAGCTCCCGAGCGGGCGACGAGCAGTACTTC,CASSSRAGDEQYF
TRBD2,TRBJ2-1,16,TRBV12-3/TRBV12-4,.,TGTGCCAGCAGTTTAGCGAGGGCGGGAGGGCCCGTTGAGCAGTTCTTC,CASSLARAGGPVEQFF
.,TRBJ1-2,14,TRBV2,.,TGTGCCAGCAGTGAAATCCGGGAGGACTATGGCTACACCTTC,CASSEIREDYGYTF
TRBD1,TRBJ1-2,15,TRBV7-9,.,TGTGCCAGCAGCTTAGCCTCCGGGACAGCCCCCGGCTACACCTTC,CASSLASGTAPGYTF
.,TRBJ1-1,13,TRBV12-3/TRBV12-4,.,TGTGCCAGCACCGGGGCCCGGAACACTGAAGCTTTCTTT,CASTGARNTEAFF
TRBD1,TRBJ2-1,15,TRBV24-1,.,TGTGCCACCAGTGATCGACAGGGGGCTGCGAATGAGCAGTTCTTC,CATSDRQGAANEQFF
.,TRBJ1-1,13,TRBV7-2,few,TGTGCCAGCAGCTCTGTCGGGAACACTGAAGCTTTCTTT,CASSSVGNTEAFF
TRBD1,TRBJ1-6,13,TRBV20-1,.,TGCAGTGCGGCCGGGACAGGGAATTCACCCCTCCACTTT,CSAAGTGNSPLHF
.,TRBJ1-2,12,TRBV7-3,.,TGTGCCAGCAGCCAAGGGAGATTTACAGGGAACTTC,CASSQGRFTGNF
.,TRBJ2-5,12,TRBV10-3,.,TGTGCCAGCAGTTACGCGGGGGAGACCCAGTACTTC,CASSYAGETQYF
.,TRBJ2-7,14,TRBV7-6,.,TGTGCCAGCAGCTTGGACAGTTACTCCTACGAGCAGTACTTC,CASSLDSYSYEQYF
.,TRBJ2-7,16,TRBV24-1,few,TGTGCCACCAGTGATCCACCGACAGGAGCTCCCCTCGAGCAGTACTTC,CATSDPPTGAPLEQYF
TRBD2,TRBJ2-7,15,TRBV4-3,many,TGCGCCAGCAGCCAATCGACTAGCGGAAACTACGAGCAGTACTTC,CASSQSTSGNYEQYF
TRBD2,TRBJ2-7,14,TRBV19,.,TGTGCCAGTAGTATCAGGGGACTAGCGCACGAGCAGTACTTC,CASSIRGLAHEQYF
.,TRBJ2-7,13,TRBV20-1,once,TGCAGTGCTAGAGATGGGCAGCTCTACGAGCAGTACTTC,CSARDGQLYEQYF
.,TRBJ1-2,14,TRBV20-1,many,TGCAGTGCTAGCCAGACGCAGGACTATTATGGCTACACCTTC,CSASQTQDYYGYTF
TRBD2,TRBJ2-1,16,TRBV15,.,TGTGCCACCAGCGGTCCATCGGGGGGGCCGAACAATGAGCAGTTCTTC,CATSGPSGGPNNEQFF
.,TRBJ2-3,13,TRBV7-2,.,TGTGCCAGCAGCTCCGTGGGACGAGATACGCAGTATTTT,CASSSVGRDTQYF
.,TRBJ1-2,13,TRBV25-1,.,TGTGCCAGCAGTGTCGGGGGGGCGCGTGGCTACATCTTC,CASSVGGARGYIF
.,TRBJ1-1,13,TRBV2,.,TGTGCCAGCAGTGTTTCGGCGAACACTGAAGCTTTCTTT,CASSVSANTEAFF
.,TRBJ2-1,14,TRBV7-8,.,TGCGCCAGCAGCACGGGACCCTCATACAATGAGCAGTTCTTC,CASSTGPSYNEQFF
.,TRBJ2-5,13,TRBV7-3,few,TGTGCCAGCAGCTTAAATTTCCAAGAGACCCAGTACTTC,CASSLNFQETQYF
.,TRBJ1-4,13,TRBV25-1,once,TGTGCCAGCAGTGATTTGACAGGAGGAAAACTGTTTTTT,CASSDLTGGKLFF
.,TRBJ1-2,13,TRBV10-3,.,TGTGCCAGCAGCATCTGGGATAACTATGGCTACACCTTC,CASSIWDNYGYTF
.,TRBJ2-5,16,TRBV24-1,few,TGTGCCACCAGTGGCCACCAAAAGGGGTACCAAGAGACCCAGTACTTC,CATSGHQKGYQETQYF
TRBD1,TRBJ2-3,15,TRBV20-1,.,TGCAGTGCTAACCGCCGACAGGGGAGCACAGATACGCAGTATTTT,CSANRRQGSTDTQYF
.,TRBJ2-7,16,TRBV28,few,TGTGCCAGCAGTCTCTCCGGGGTAGCGCCTTCCTACGAGCAGTACTTC,CASSLSGVAPSYEQYF
.,TRBJ2-7,13,TRBV9,.,TGTGCCAGCACCGGCCGAGGAGGCTACGAGCAGTACTTC,CASTGRGGYEQYF
.,TRBJ2-3,14,TRBV24-1,.,TGTGCCACCAGTGACCGACTAGGGGGAGATACGCAGTATTTT,CATSDRLGGDTQYF
TRBD1,TRBJ2-7,13,TRBV7-6,few,TGTGCCAGCAGCGTCGACAGGGGCCACGAGCAGTACTTC,CASSVDRGHEQYF
.,TRBJ1-1,13,TRBV7-9,many,TGTGCCAGCAGGCTAACAGAGAACACTGAAGCTTTCTTT,CASRLTENTEAFF
.,TRBJ2-7,12,TRBV29-1,.,TGCAGCGTTGAGTTGGGAGTGGGGGGGCAGTACTTC,CSVELGVGGQYF
.,TRBJ2-3,15,TRBV10-3,few,TGTGCCGTCGGAACGGGGGGCCCTTCCACAGATACGCAGTATTTT,CAVGTGGPSTDTQYF
TRBD1,TRBJ2-3,16,TRBV7-4,.,TGTGCCAGCAGCTTAGTACGGCAGGGGGGCACAGATACGCAGTATTTT,CASSLVRQGGTDTQYF